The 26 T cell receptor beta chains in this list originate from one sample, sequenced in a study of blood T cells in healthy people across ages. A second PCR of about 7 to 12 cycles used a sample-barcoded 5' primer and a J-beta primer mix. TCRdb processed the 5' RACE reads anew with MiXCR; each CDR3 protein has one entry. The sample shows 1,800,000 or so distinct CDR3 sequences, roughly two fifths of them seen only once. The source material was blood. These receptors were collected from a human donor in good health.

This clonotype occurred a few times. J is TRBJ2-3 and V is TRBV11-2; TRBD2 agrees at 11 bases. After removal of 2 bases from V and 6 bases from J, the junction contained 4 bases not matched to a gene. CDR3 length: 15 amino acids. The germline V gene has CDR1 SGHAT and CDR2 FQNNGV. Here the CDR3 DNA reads TGTGCCAGCAGCTTACGACTAGCGGGGCGGGATACGCAGTATTTT. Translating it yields CASSLRLAGRDTQYF.

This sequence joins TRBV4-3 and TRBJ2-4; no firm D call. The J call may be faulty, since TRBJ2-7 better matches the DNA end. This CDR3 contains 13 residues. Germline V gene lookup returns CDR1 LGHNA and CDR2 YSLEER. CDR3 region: CASSQEPAYEQYF. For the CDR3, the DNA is TGCGCCAGCAGCCAAGAGCCTGCCTACGAGCAGTACTTC.

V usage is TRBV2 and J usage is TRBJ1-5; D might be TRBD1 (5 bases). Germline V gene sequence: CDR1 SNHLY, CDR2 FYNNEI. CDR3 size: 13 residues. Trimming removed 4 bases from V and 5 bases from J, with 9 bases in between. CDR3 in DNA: TGTGCCAGCAGTGTACTGGGACATCAGCCCCAGCATTTT. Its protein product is CASSVLGHQPQHF.

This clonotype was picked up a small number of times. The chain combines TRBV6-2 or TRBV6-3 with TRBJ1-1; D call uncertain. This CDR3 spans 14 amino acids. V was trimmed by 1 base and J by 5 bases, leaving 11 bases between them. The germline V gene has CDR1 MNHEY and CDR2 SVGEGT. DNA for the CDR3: TGTGCCAGCAGTTACTGGTGGCTGAGGACTGAAGCTTTCTTT. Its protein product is CASSYWWLRTEAFF.

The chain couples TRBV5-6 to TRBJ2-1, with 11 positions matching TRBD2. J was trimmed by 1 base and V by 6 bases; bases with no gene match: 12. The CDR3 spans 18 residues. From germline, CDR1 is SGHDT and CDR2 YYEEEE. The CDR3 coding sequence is TGTGCCAGCATCCCTGGAGGACTAGCGGGTAATTCCTACAATGAGCAGTTCTTC. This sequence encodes CASIPGGLAGNSYNEQFF. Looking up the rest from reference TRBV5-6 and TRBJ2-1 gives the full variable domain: DAGVTQSPTHLIKTRGQQVTLRCSPKSGHDTVSWYQQALGQGPQFIFQYYEEEERQRGNFPDRFSGHQFPNYSSELNVNALLLGDSALYLCASIPGGLAGNSYNEQFFGPGTRLTVL.

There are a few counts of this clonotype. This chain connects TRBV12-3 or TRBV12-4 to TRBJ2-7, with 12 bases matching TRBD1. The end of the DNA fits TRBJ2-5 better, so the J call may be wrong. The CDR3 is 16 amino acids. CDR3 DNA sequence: TGTGCCAGCAGTTTAGCGTTGGGACAGGGGGCGGAGACCCAGTACTTC. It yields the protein CASSLALGQGAETQYF.

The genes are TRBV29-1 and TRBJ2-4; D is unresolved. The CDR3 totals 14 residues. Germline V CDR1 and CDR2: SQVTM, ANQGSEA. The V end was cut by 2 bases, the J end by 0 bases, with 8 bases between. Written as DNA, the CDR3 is TGCAGCGTTGAAACGGAGCTAGCCAAAAACATTCAGTACTTC. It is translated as CSVETELAKNIQYF.

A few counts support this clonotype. The CDR3 nucleotides read TGTGCCAGCAGCGCCATAGGGGTCACAGGGGGCGCGGCGCCTCAAAACTATGGCTACACCTTC. This gives the protein CASSAIGVTGGAAPQNYGYTF. V gene TRBV9 combines with J gene TRBJ1-2, with TRBD1 matching 9 bases. This CDR3 is 21 amino acids long. CDR1 is SGDLS, CDR2 YYNGEE, per germline. The trim removed 3 bases at V and 2 bases at J, leaving 23 bases unmatched.

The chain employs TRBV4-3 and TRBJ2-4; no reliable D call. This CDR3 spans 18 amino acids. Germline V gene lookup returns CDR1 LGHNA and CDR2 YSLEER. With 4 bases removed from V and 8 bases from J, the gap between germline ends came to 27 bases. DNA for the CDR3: TGCGCCAGCAGCCCCCGCTTCGTTTTGGGGAATTTTATGGACATTCAGTACTTC. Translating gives CASSPRFVLGNFMDIQYF.

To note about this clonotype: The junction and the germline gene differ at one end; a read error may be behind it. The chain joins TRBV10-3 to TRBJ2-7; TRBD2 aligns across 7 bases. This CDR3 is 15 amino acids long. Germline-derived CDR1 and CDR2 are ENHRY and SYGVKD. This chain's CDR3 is CASSLMGLNSYEQYF. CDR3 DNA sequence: TGTGCCAGCAGTTTAATGGGACTAAACTCCTACGAGCAGTACTTC.

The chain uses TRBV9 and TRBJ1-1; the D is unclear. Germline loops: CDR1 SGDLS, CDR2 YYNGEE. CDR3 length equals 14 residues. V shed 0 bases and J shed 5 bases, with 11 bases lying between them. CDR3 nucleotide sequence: TGTGCCAGCAGCGTAGATCTGGGGAGGACTGAAGCTTTCTTT. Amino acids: CASSVDLGRTEAFF.

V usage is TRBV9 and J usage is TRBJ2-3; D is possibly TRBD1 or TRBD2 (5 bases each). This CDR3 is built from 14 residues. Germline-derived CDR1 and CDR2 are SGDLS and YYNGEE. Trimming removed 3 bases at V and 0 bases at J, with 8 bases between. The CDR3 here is CASSGGTSTDTQYF. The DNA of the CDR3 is TGTGCCAGCAGCGGGGGGACCAGCACAGATACGCAGTATTTT. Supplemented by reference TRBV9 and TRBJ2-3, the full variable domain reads DSGVTQTPKHLITATGQRVTLRCSPRSGDLSVYWYQQSLDQGLQFLIQYYNGEERAKGNILERFSAQQFPDLHSELNLSSLELGDSALYFCASSGGTSTDTQYFGPGTRLTVL.

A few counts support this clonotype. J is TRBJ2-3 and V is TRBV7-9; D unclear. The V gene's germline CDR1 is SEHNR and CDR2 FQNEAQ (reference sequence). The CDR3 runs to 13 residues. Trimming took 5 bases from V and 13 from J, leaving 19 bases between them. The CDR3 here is CASSLLSRDIEYF. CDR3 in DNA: TGTGCCAGCAGCCTCCTCTCTAGGGATATTGAGTATTTT.

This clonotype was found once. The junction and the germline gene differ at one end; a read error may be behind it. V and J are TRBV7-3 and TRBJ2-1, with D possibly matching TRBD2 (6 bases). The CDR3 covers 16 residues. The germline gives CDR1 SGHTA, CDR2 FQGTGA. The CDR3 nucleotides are TGTGCCAGCAGCTTACTTAGGACTAATTATTACAATGATCAGTTCTTC. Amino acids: CASSLLRTNYYNDQFF.

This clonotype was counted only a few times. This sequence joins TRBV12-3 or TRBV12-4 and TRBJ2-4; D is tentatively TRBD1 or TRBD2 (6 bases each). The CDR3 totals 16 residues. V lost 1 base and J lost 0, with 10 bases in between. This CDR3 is CASSLEEGVAKNIQYF. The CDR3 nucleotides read TGTGCCAGCAGTTTAGAGGAGGGGGTAGCCAAAAACATTCAGTACTTC.

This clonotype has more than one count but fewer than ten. The CDR3 protein is CSVEILAGETGGTDTQYF. DNA for the CDR3: TGCAGCGTTGAAATACTAGCGGGGGAAACCGGGGGCACAGATACGCAGTATTTT. The chain has TRBV29-1 and TRBJ2-3; 11 bases are a match to TRBD2. The CDR3 is 18 amino acids. Germline values: CDR1 SQVTM, CDR2 ANQGSEA. V trimming: 2 bases; J trimming: 1 base; junction bases outside the gene matches: 11.

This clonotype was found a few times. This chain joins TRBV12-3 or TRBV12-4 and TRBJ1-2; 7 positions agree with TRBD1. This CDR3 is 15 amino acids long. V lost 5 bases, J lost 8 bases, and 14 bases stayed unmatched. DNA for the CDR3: TGTGCCAGCAGTCTGATCCGGGACAGTAGTTTGGGCTACACCTTC. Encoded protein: CASSLIRDSSLGYTF.

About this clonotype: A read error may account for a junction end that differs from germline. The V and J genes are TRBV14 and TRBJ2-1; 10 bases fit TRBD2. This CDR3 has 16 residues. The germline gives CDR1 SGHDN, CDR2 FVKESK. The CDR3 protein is CANSQEERGGYNEQFF. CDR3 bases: TGTGCCAACAGCCAAGAGGAGCGGGGGGGTTACAATGAGCAGTTCTTC.

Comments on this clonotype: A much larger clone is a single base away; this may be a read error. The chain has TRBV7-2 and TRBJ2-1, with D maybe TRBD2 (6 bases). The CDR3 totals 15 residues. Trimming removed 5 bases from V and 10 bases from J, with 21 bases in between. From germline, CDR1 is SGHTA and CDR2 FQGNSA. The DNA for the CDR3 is TGTGCCAGCAGCCACCAGTGGGGTACTAGCTTCGAGCAGTTCTTC. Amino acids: CASSHQWGTSFEQFF.

CDR3 bases: TGTGCCAGCAGCTTGGTGACAGGGGTTGGCTACACCTTC. Its translation is CASSLVTGVGYTF. The chain joins TRBV7-9 to TRBJ1-2; 8 nucleotides line up with TRBD1. The junction had 4 bases not matched to a gene; V was cut back by 3 bases and J by 7 bases. Germline CDR1 SEHNR, CDR2 FQNEAQ (reference sequence). The CDR3 is 13 amino acids.

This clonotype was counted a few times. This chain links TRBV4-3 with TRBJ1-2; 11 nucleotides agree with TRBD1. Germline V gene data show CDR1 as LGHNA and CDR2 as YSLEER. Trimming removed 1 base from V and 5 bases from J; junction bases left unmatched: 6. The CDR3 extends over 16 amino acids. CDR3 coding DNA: TGCGCCAGCAGCCAAGTGTTGGGACAGGGGGGTTATGGCTACACCTTC. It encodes CASSQVLGQGGYGYTF.

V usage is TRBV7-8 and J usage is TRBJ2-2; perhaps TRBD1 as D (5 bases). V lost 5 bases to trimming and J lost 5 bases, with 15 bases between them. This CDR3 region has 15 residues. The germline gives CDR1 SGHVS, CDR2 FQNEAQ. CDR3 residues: CASSQGSFGTGELFF. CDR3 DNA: TGTGCCAGCAGCCAGGGCTCCTTTGGGACCGGGGAGCTGTTTTTT.

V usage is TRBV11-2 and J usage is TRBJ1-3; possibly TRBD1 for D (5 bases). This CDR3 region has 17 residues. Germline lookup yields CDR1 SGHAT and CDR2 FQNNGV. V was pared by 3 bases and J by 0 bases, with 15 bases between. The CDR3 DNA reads TGTGCCAGCAGCTTTTACCGGGACGAGAGCTCTGGAAACACCATATATTTT. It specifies CASSFYRDESSGNTIYF.

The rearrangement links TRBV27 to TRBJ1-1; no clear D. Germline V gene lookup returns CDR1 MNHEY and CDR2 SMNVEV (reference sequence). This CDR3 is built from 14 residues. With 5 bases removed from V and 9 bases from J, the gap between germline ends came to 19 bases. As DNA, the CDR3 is TGTGCCAGCAGTACTGAAGGACGGACCGCTAAAGCTTTCTTT. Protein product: CASSTEGRTAKAFF.

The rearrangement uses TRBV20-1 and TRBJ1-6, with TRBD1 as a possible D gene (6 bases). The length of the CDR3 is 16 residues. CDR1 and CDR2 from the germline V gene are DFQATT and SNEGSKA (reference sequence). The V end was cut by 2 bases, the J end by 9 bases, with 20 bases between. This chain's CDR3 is CSARWTEEEESSPLHF. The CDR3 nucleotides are TGCAGTGCTAGATGGACAGAGGAGGAAGAATCTTCACCCCTCCACTTT.

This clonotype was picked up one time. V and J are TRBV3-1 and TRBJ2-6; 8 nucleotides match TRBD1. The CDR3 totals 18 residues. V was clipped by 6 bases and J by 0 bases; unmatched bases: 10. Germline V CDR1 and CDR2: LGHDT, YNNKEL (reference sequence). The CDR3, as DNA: TGTGCCAGCAGTGAAACCGGGACAGGTCTCTCTGGGGCCAACGTCCTGACTTTC. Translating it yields CASSETGTGLSGANVLTF.